A selection of T cell receptor beta chains follows, all from one sample in a study of cytomegalovirus exposure and HLA in healthy donors. Data came from immunoSEQ multiplex PCR; TCRdb stores just in-frame clones and leaves some out. The sample includes 270,000 or so clones, about nine tenths of them seen just once. Sequencing used PBMCs. The source is a girl aged 2-10 years in good health and CMV-seronegative. CDR3s include the opening cysteine and the closing phenylalanine or tryptophan.

v_call | cdr3_aa
TRBV20-1 | CSRSAYETQYF
TRBV30 | CAWSLGREDYEQFF
TRBV11-2 | CASSLDGRINEKLFF
TRBV5-6 | CASSYPGRGTYNEQFF
TRBV6-5 | CASRDTGVNQPQHF
TRBV6-6 | CASSYRDSSNQPQHF
TRBV9 | CASSVGASGLPSTDTQYF
TRBV13 | CASSSRLATSFTDTQYF
TRBV27 | CASSLSLQTYGYTF
TRBV6-5 | CASSFPTGSPLHF
TRBV27 | CASSPGGYQETQYF
TRBV5-1 | CASSLTSGRSYEQYF
TRBV18 | CASSPPFGQGIEAFF
TRBV23-1 | CASSLRRKCPEAFF
TRBV2 | CASIDGRGFSEQFF
TRBV20-1 | CSARQGSPLHF
TRBV2 | CASRATGFTEAFF
TRBV4-2 | CASSQDWKGGYEQYF
TRBV5-1 | CASSLSRDETQYF
TRBV7-2 | CASSGQAGAYYEQYF
TRBV2 | CASSVIERGSDTQYF
TRBV5-1 | CASSLGTAEKLFF
TRBV7-9 | CASSIRQGVDNEQFF
TRBV9 | CASSVIATAEQFF
TRBV6-5 | CASSHRNRGLNEQFF
TRBV28 | CASSYRGIVGETQYF
TRBV11-2 | CASSLAGGGGGEQFF
TRBV10-1 | CASSESTGTGTTDTQYF
TRBV6-1 | CASTQSGRARDTQYF
TRBV28 | CASSPDSFNYGYTF
TRBV15 | CATSRFGTGFLQPQHF
TRBV9 | CASSVDPSAGVRNEQFF
TRBV15 | CATSREKSGTPTLDTQYF
TRBV2 | CASVDSRYTF
TRBV6-6 | CASSSPFSGTSNEQFF
TRBV5-1 | CASSALGQGMCEQYF
TRBV28 | CSTLRGQLYEQYF
TRBV15 | CATSRARTSGSSYNEQFF
TRBV2 | CASSRDRINQPQHF
TRBV7-9 | CSSSNPPGTPNTEAFF
TRBV27 | CASSPYRAQPQHF
TRBV6-1 | CASSGRTSGNGNEQFF
TRBV7-3 | CASSPPGLEGSYEQYF
TRBV10-3 | CAIRTSGGANEQFF
TRBV12-5 | CASGRTGGEKGSYNEQFF
TRBV5-5 | CASSLGGSNEKLFF
TRBV6-4 | CASSDSIPGQGAYGYTF
TRBV19 | CASSGRSGRPYEQYF
TRBV5-1 | CASSLVGLAGGGITGELFF
TRBV9 | CASSPRVVDRSGNTIYF
TRBV15 | CATSRDLGDTEAFF